One sample yielded the 4 T cell receptor beta chains listed below, sequenced in a study of identifying expanded T cells in peripheral blood. Using immunoSEQ multiplex PCR, the repertoire was profiled, and TCRdb retains in-frame clones only, with some absent. The sample has under 95,000 clones, about nine tenths seen once. Sequencing was done on a sample of blood. The receptors were gathered from a person aged 18 to 70 in good health.

This chain connects TRBV7-8 to TRBJ1-4; D uncertain. CDR1 is SGHVS and CDR2 is FQNEAQ in the germline V gene. V lost 3 bases, J lost 7 bases, and 9 bases lay in between. The CDR3 spans 13 residues. DNA for the CDR3: TGTGCCAGCAGCTTTGGTTCCAGTGAAAAACTGTTTTTT. This sequence encodes CASSFGSSEKLFF.

This chain uses TRBV29-1 with TRBJ1-2; D remains unclear. The germline gives CDR1 SQVTM, CDR2 ANQGSEA. The length of the CDR3 is 11 residues. V lost 4 bases to trimming and J lost 8 bases, with 11 bases between them. CDR3 loop: CSVARGSGYTF. The CDR3 DNA is TGCAGCGTTGCGCGGGGTTCGGGCTACACCTTC. Supplemented by reference TRBV29-1 and TRBJ1-2, the full variable domain reads SAVISQKPSRDICQRGTSLTIQCQVDSQVTMMFWYRQQPGQSLTLIATANQGSEATYESGFVIDKFPISRPNLTFSTLTVSNMSPEDSSIYLCSVARGSGYTFGSGTRLTVV.

The table lists this clone with a count of one. This chain connects TRBV5-6 to TRBJ2-7; no firm D call. The CDR3 extends over 14 amino acids. Germline V gene data show CDR1 as SGHDT and CDR2 as YYEEEE. Between the trimmed V and J ends, which lost 2 bases and 0 bases, there was a span of 9 bases. The CDR3 loop reads CASSLHGNSYEQYF. In DNA form, the CDR3 reads TGTGCCAGCAGCTTACACGGCAACTCCTACGAGCAGTACTTC.

V gene TRBV6-6 combines with J gene TRBJ1-5, with 10 bases matching TRBD1. J was trimmed by 6 bases and V by 0 bases; bases with no gene match: 2. Germline V gene lookup returns CDR1 MNHNY and CDR2 SVGAGI (reference sequence). The length of the CDR3 is 15 residues. The CDR3 nucleotides read TGTGCCAGCAGTTACTCCCGGGACAGGGGTCAGCCCCAGCATTTT. It specifies CASSYSRDRGQPQHF.